This TCR beta chain is from a study of response to subunit inactivated influenza vaccine. Whole-study findings and limits: T cells newly recruited by each seasonal influenza vaccination are few, the authors suggested.

With regard to this clonotype: The antigen remains unidentified.

The CDR3 covers 17 residues. Germline CDR1 and CDR2: SGHNT and YYREEE (reference sequence). After removal of 7 bases from V and 3 bases from J, the junction contained 17 bases not matched to a gene. TCRdb reanalysed the RT-PCR reads using MiXCR and keeps one entry per CDR3 protein. The profile covers hundreds of thousands of distinct CDR3 sequences, with about 15% appearing a single time and approximately 7.6% taken by the ten largest. This sequence joins TRBV5-4 and TRBJ2-7; 9 bases fit TRBD2. Sequenced here: PBMCs from blood, sampled around 14 days before vaccination. This sequence originates from a man aged 50 to 59 who received an inactivated influenza vaccine. The CDR3 nucleotides are TGTGCCAGCGCTCCACCACCCAGCAGCGGGAGGAACTACGAGCAGTACTTC. Protein sequence: CASAPPPSSGRNYEQYF.